The 30 T cell receptor beta chains below were found in one sample sequenced in a study of shared clonotypes between healthy human individuals. Profiling relied on immunoSEQ multiplex PCR, and the TCRdb table lists in-frame clones only, not all of them. The sample gives some 1,100,000 clones, more than 75% of which show up once; approximately 0.56% is in the top ten. What was sequenced was memory CD4+ T cells from PBMCs. Subset: CD45RA-negative fraction. The source of these receptors is a man in his late teens or twenties in good health. Some clones in this sample may be carry-over from other donors' samples.

Worth noting for this clone: Other DNA sequences in the sample encode the same CDR3. The rearrangement joins TRBV5-6 to TRBJ1-2, with D possibly matching TRBD1 (6 bases). V dropped 3 bases and J dropped 1 base, with 10 bases sitting between them. The CDR3 totals 14 residues. Germline CDR1 and CDR2: SGHDT and YYEEEE. In nucleotides, the CDR3 is TGTGCCAGCAGCTCATGGACAGTTAACTATGGCTACACCTTC. This encodes CASSSWTVNYGYTF.

In this sample, this clone turned up a few times. The rearrangement links TRBV14 to TRBJ1-2; possibly TRBD1 for D (6 bases). CDR1 SGHDN and CDR2 FVKESK come from the germline V gene. This CDR3 has 16 amino acids. Trimming pared 4 bases from V and 6 bases from J, leaving 21 bases between. The CDR3 DNA is TGTGCCAGCAGCCTCAGGGGAGGAAGGGGCTATGATGGCTACACCTTC. It translates to CASSLRGGRGYDGYTF.

V gene TRBV4-1 combines with J gene TRBJ2-3; weak D call: TRBD2 (5 bases). Germline CDR1 is MGHRA and CDR2 is YSYEKL. Trimming shortened V by 3 bases and J by 8 bases, and 15 bases separated the two germline ends. The CDR3 runs 14 residues. CDR3 sequence reads: CASSQQSAEGTQYF. DNA for the CDR3: TGCGCCAGCAGCCAGCAATCAGCCGAGGGTACGCAGTATTTT.

J is TRBJ1-1 and V is TRBV5-6; maybe TRBD1 (5 bases). The CDR3 spans 14 residues. The V end lost 2 bases, the J end lost 3 bases, and 11 bases lay between the germline ends. Germline V gene sequence: CDR1 SGHDT, CDR2 YYEEEE. This CDR3 reads CASSFVGGDTEAFF. The CDR3 DNA sequence: TGTGCCAGCAGCTTTGTGGGAGGGGACACTGAAGCTTTCTTT.

The chain employs TRBV7-9 and TRBJ1-5, with 9 bases that match TRBD1. This CDR3 spans 15 amino acids. After removal of 2 bases from V and 6 bases from J, the junction contained 5 bases not matched to a gene. The germline V gene encodes CDR1 SEHNR and CDR2 FQNEAQ (reference sequence). DNA of the CDR3: TGTGCCAGCAGCTTATCGACAGGGGGAGCTCAGCCCCAGCATTTT. This gives the protein CASSLSTGGAQPQHF.

The chain couples TRBV5-6 to TRBJ2-7, with D unresolved. Per germline, CDR1 SGHDT and CDR2 YYEEEE. Trimming pared 6 bases from V and 0 bases from J, leaving 16 bases between. CDR3 length equals 15 residues. CDR3 sequence (DNA): TGTGCCAGCACCTCCCGTGGGCCCCTCTCCTACGAGCAGTACTTC. It encodes CASTSRGPLSYEQYF.

The chain uses TRBV9 and TRBJ1-5; 8 bases agree with TRBD1. Germline assignment: CDR1 SGDLS and CDR2 YYNGEE. This CDR3 has 14 amino acids. Trimming took 3 bases from V and 5 from J; bases not matched to a gene: 4. CDR3 residues: CASSDGQGYQPQHF. As DNA, the CDR3 is TGTGCCAGCAGCGACGGACAGGGCTATCAGCCCCAGCATTTT.

In this sample, this clone turned up many times. The rearrangement uses TRBV7-2 and TRBJ2-5; D is possibly TRBD1 or TRBD2 (5 bases each). V dropped 6 bases and J dropped 1 base, with 18 bases sitting between them. From germline, CDR1 is SGHTA and CDR2 FQGNSA. There are 16 residues in the CDR3. The CDR3 bases are TGTGCCAGCAGGCCCGGTGGGGGAGAACTCCAAGAGACCCAGTACTTC. This translates into CASRPGGGELQETQYF. The full variable domain, its missing parts supplied by reference TRBV7-2 and TRBJ2-5, is GAGVSQSPSNKVTEKGKDVELRCDPISGHTALYWYRQSLGQGLEFLIYFQGNSAPDKSGLPSDRFSAERTGGSVSTLTIQRTQQEDSAVYLCASRPGGGELQETQYFGPGTRLLVL.

The chain uses TRBV5-1 and TRBJ2-1; no reliable D call. V lost 3 bases to trimming and J lost 1 base, with 8 bases between them. Germline CDR1 SGHRS, CDR2 YFSETQ. This CDR3 is 14 amino acids long. The CDR3 DNA sequence: TGCGCCAGCAGCTCGGCTGATTCCTACAATGAGCAGTTCTTC. Protein: CASSSADSYNEQFF.

V is TRBV5-5 and J is TRBJ1-5, with D tentatively TRBD1 (6 bases). Trimming removed 0 bases at V and 7 bases at J, with 11 bases between. Germline V gives CDR1 SGHKS, CDR2 YYEKEE (reference sequence). The CDR3 has 14 amino acids. The CDR3 nucleotides read TGTGCCAGCAGCTTGGGGCAGGGGCACCAGCCCCAGCATTTT. Protein sequence: CASSLGQGHQPQHF.

In its sample, this clone was seen once. CDR3 amino acids: CASSLVVSMLAGELFF. In nucleotides, the CDR3 is TGTGCCAGCAGCTTAGTAGTTTCTATGTTGGCCGGGGAGCTGTTTTTT. The J gene is TRBJ2-2, the V gene TRBV7-2, with D uncertain. Per germline, CDR1 SGHTA and CDR2 FQGNSA. The CDR3 contains 16 residues. V shed 1 base and J shed 6 bases, with 15 bases lying between them.

The chain links TRBV19 to TRBJ1-1, with D possibly being TRBD1 (5 bases). This CDR3 has 13 residues. Germline values: CDR1 LNHDA, CDR2 SQIVND (reference sequence). V was pared by 4 bases and J by 5 bases, with 11 bases between. This CDR3 is CASSTGLLTEAFF. CDR3 nucleotide sequence: TGTGCCAGTAGTACGGGACTACTAACTGAAGCTTTCTTT.

The chain joins TRBV29-1 to TRBJ1-1; 12 bases agree with TRBD1. V trimming: 7 bases; J trimming: 5 bases; junction bases outside the gene matches: 11. CDR1 is SQVTM, CDR2 ANQGSEA, per germline. The CDR3 extends over 15 amino acids. For the CDR3, the DNA is TGCAGCGGTCAGGGACAGGGGGCAGGAAGAACTGAAGCTTTCTTT. Encoded protein: CSGQGQGAGRTEAFF.

V and J are TRBV29-1 and TRBJ2-1; the D gene could be TRBD1 or TRBD2 (5 bases each). CDR3 length: 15 amino acids. Germline loops: CDR1 SQVTM, CDR2 ANQGSEA. The V and J ends lost 5 bases and 0 bases respectively, with 14 bases between them. Here the CDR3 reads CSVLGIGGSYNEQFF. The CDR3 DNA sequence: TGCAGCGTTTTAGGGATTGGGGGCTCCTACAATGAGCAGTTCTTC.

This chain links TRBV30 with TRBJ1-2; D is possibly TRBD1 (5 bases). The CDR3 covers 13 residues. Germline CDR1 GTSNPN, CDR2 SVGIG (reference sequence). V lost 4 bases to trimming and J lost 8 bases, with 17 bases between them. Here the CDR3 reads CAWNRSPGEGYTF. The CDR3 coding sequence is TGTGCCTGGAACAGGAGCCCCGGAGAGGGCTACACCTTC. Full variable domain (rest looked up from reference TRBV30 and TRBJ1-2): SQTIHQWPATLVQPVGSPLSLECTVEGTSNPNLYWYRQAAGRGLQLLFYSVGIGQISSEVPQNLSASRPQDRQFILSSKKLLLSDSGFYLCAWNRSPGEGYTFGSGTRLTVV.

The chain has TRBV29-1 and TRBJ2-3; 10 bases fit TRBD2. Germline CDR1 reads SQVTM; CDR2 reads ANQGSEA. J gave up 0 bases and V 6 bases, and 6 bases lay outside the gene matches. This CDR3 has 15 residues. The chain's CDR3 is CSVPSGRGSTDTQYF. CDR3 bases: TGCAGCGTACCGAGCGGGAGGGGGAGCACAGATACGCAGTATTTT.

As to this clone: One base separates it from a far larger clone, so it is likely a read error. The sample carries other DNA sequences with the same CDR3. Here the CDR3 DNA reads TGCAGCGTCGAACAAAATGAAAAACTATTTTTT. This codes for CSVEQNEKLFF. The chain combines TRBV29-1 with TRBJ1-4; D gene uncertain. CDR1 is SQVTM and CDR2 is ANQGSEA in the germline V gene. There are 11 residues in the CDR3.

Ten or more counts support this clone. The J gene is TRBJ2-7, the V gene TRBV5-4; no reliable D call. CDR1 is SGHNT, CDR2 YYREEE, per germline (reference sequence). Trimming pared 4 bases from V and 3 bases from J, leaving 5 bases between. CDR3 length: 11 amino acids. CDR3 nucleotide sequence: TGTGCCAGCAGCAACTACTACGAGCAGTACTTC. This sequence encodes CASSNYYEQYF. Using reference TRBV5-4 and TRBJ2-7 for the parts outside the CDR3, the full variable domain is ETGVTQSPTHLIKTRGQQVTLRCSSQSGHNTVSWYQQALGQGPQFIFQYYREEENGRGNFPPRFSGLQFPNYSSELNVNALELDDSALYLCASSNYYEQYFGPGTRLTVT.

The chain combines TRBV5-1 with TRBJ2-3; 7 positions match TRBD1. Germline V CDR1 and CDR2: SGHRS, YFSETQ. V shed 0 bases and J 4 bases; nucleotides not matched to a gene: 5. The CDR3 is made up of 15 amino acids. The CDR3 is CASSLEGARSDTQYF. For the CDR3, the DNA is TGCGCCAGCAGCTTGGAGGGGGCGCGCTCAGATACGCAGTATTTT.

The chain has TRBV19 and TRBJ2-1; 7 bases align to TRBD2. This CDR3 is 15 amino acids long. V trimming: 1 base; J trimming: 10 bases; junction bases outside the gene matches: 10. The germline V gene encodes CDR1 LNHDA and CDR2 SQIVND (reference sequence). DNA of the CDR3: TGTGCCAGTAGTATAGGACTAGCCCCTGGAGGGGAGCAGTTCTTC. Amino acid sequence: CASSIGLAPGGEQFF.

At least ten counts were recorded for this clone. The V and J genes are TRBV2 and TRBJ1-2; tentatively, D is TRBD1 (6 bases). The CDR3 sequence is 16 residues long. In germline, CDR1 is SNHLY, CDR2 FYNNEI. V was clipped by 2 bases and J by 4 bases, with 17 bases between them. The CDR3 spells CASSELSGAFGYGYTF. CDR3 nucleotide sequence: TGTGCCAGCAGTGAACTGTCGGGGGCTTTTGGCTATGGCTACACCTTC.

This chain uses TRBV11-3 with TRBJ2-1; 9 bases align to TRBD2. V lost 3 bases to trimming and J lost 7 bases; unmatched junction nucleotides: 7. Germline-derived CDR1 and CDR2 are SGHNT and YENEEA. This CDR3 spans 15 amino acids. The CDR3 nucleotides read TGTGCCAGCAGCTTTAGCGGGAGTAGCGGGAATGAGCAGTTCTTC. This sequence encodes CASSFSGSSGNEQFF.

This clone was recorded once. The chain carries TRBV28 and TRBJ1-1, with 8 bases that match TRBD1. With 6 bases clipped from V and 1 base from J, the junction kept 16 bases outside the gene matches. Germline V CDR1 and CDR2: MDHEN, SYDVKM. This CDR3 is built from 18 residues. CDR3 residues: CASSSGGGWGKQNTEAFF. CDR3 nucleotide sequence: TGTGCCAGCAGCTCAGGGGGCGGATGGGGTAAACAGAACACTGAAGCTTTCTTT.

Comment on this clone: A read error may explain this, as a much larger clone is one base away. Other nucleotide sequences in the sample specify the same CDR3. This chain uses TRBV2 with TRBJ2-3; D unresolved. The CDR3 loop spans 12 amino acids. The V and J ends lost 4 bases and 0 bases respectively, with 2 bases between them. CDR1 is SNHLY, CDR2 FYNNEI, per germline. Written as DNA, the CDR3 is TGTGCCAGCAGTGGAAGCACAGATACGCAGTATTTT. Translating gives CASSGSTDTQYF.

V gene TRBV5-6 combines with J gene TRBJ2-1; D possibly uses TRBD1 or TRBD2 (5 bases each). The CDR3 has 14 residues. Germline CDR1 is SGHDT and CDR2 is YYEEEE. Trimming removed 4 bases from V and 0 bases from J, with 8 bases in between. The CDR3 protein is CASSPGPSYNEQFF. The CDR3 DNA is TGTGCCAGCAGCCCGGGGCCCTCCTACAATGAGCAGTTCTTC.

This chain joins TRBV18 and TRBJ2-3, with D uncertain. V was trimmed by 3 bases and J by 2 bases, leaving 9 bases between them. The CDR3 has 14 residues. Germline V gene data show CDR1 as KGHSH and CDR2 as LQKENI. The CDR3 loop reads CASSPDSPTDTQYF. CDR3 nucleotides: TGTGCCAGCTCACCTGATTCCCCCACAGATACGCAGTATTTT.

This clone was detected only a few times. The V call is TRBV11-1, the J call TRBJ2-7; TRBD2 is a possible D gene (5 bases). V shed 6 bases and J shed 5 bases, with 14 bases lying between them. Germline V CDR1 and CDR2: SGHAT, FQDESV (reference sequence). The CDR3 length is 13 residues. CDR3 sequence (DNA): TGTGCCAGCAGGGACTCTTACGTACACGAGCAGTACTTC. Protein sequence: CASRDSYVHEQYF.

The chain links TRBV11-3 to TRBJ2-1; D gene ambiguous. V gave up 0 bases and J gave up 0 bases, with 9 bases separating them. The CDR3 is made up of 16 amino acids. The germline gives CDR1 SGHNT, CDR2 YENEEA. The CDR3 is CASSLDPQSSYNEQFF. As DNA, the CDR3 is TGTGCCAGCAGCTTAGATCCCCAAAGCTCCTACAATGAGCAGTTCTTC.

Details on this clone: Distinct nucleotide sequences in the sample also encode this CDR3. V gene TRBV4-2 combines with J gene TRBJ2-1; 11 bases fit TRBD2. Germline V lookup: CDR1 LGHNA, CDR2 YNFKEQ. V shed 2 bases and J 5 bases; nucleotides not matched to a gene: 5. The CDR3 spans 16 residues. The CDR3 loop reads CASSQRGTSGNNEQFF. In DNA form, the CDR3 reads TGTGCCAGCAGCCAAAGGGGGACTAGCGGTAACAATGAGCAGTTCTTC.

The rearrangement joins TRBV2 to TRBJ2-1, with D perhaps given as TRBD1 or TRBD2 (5 bases each). Trimming removed 0 bases at V and 7 bases at J, with 16 bases between. Germline V gene lookup returns CDR1 SNHLY and CDR2 FYNNEI. The CDR3 loop spans 16 amino acids. As DNA, the CDR3 is TGTGCCAGCAGTGAAGCGTTCGGGACGGACAATAATGAGCAGTTCTTC. This codes for CASSEAFGTDNNEQFF.